This is a list of T cell receptor beta chains from one sample in a study of blood T cell repertoires in COVID-19. Here immunoSEQ multiplex PCR was the method, and the copy in TCRdb shows in-frame clones only, minus some. The data contain more than 250,000 clones, 70% to 90% of them singletons. Sequenced material: peripheral blood. These receptors originate from a human donor in a cohort sampled during active COVID-19. CDR3s include the opening cysteine and the closing phenylalanine or tryptophan. D genes are given only for firm matches. Not all rows give a size; the values are once, few, many and, for expanded clones, a class.

clone_size	d_call	v_call	j_call	cdr3_aa	cdr3_nt
-	-	TRBV21-1	TRBJ1-2	CASSKPGFESRNYGYTF	TGTGCCAGCAGCAAACCAGGATTTGAAAGCCGTAACTATGGCTACACCTTC
once	-	TRBV3-1/TRBV3-2	TRBJ1-4	CASSQSVFDEKLFF	TGTGCCAGCAGCCAATCAGTGTTTGATGAAAAACTGTTTTTT
-	-	TRBV21-1	TRBJ2-7	CATASRKGGNYEQYF	TGTGCTACCGCTTCGAGGAAAGGAGGGAATTACGAGCAGTACTTC
-	TRBD2	TRBV5-1	TRBJ2-3	CASSFLSGRASDTQYF	TGCGCCAGCAGCTTCCTGAGCGGGAGGGCCTCAGATACGCAGTATTTT
-	-	TRBV4-1	TRBJ1-4	CASSQGPNEKLFF	TGCGCCAGCAGCCAGGGCCCGAATGAAAAACTGTTTTTT
-	-	TRBV6-2/TRBV6-3	TRBJ2-5	CASSSGTPYQETQYF	TGTGCCAGCAGCTCCGGGACTCCTTACCAAGAGACCCAGTACTTC
-	-	TRBV5-3	TRBJ1-5	CARSGTNSNQPQHF	TGTGCCAGAAGCGGGACAAATAGCAATCAGCCCCAGCATTTT
-	TRBD2	TRBV7-2	TRBJ2-1	CASILAGNSYNEQFF	TGTGCCAGCATCTTAGCGGGCAACTCCTACAATGAGCAGTTCTTC
-	TRBD1	TRBV10-3	TRBJ1-1	CAIREGDRVGTEAFF	TGTGCCATCAGGGAGGGGGACAGGGTTGGCACTGAAGCTTTCTTT
-	TRBD1	TRBV9	TRBJ1-3	CASSAGTGSGNTIYF	TGTGCCAGCAGCGCCGGGACAGGCTCTGGAAACACCATATATTTT
few	-	TRBV11-2	TRBJ1-6	CASSSGGYNSPLHF	TGTGCCAGCAGCTCGGGGGGTTATAATTCACCCCTCCACTTT
-	-	TRBV13	TRBJ2-7	CASSLGASVYEQYF	TGTGCCAGCAGCTTAGGGGCTAGCGTCTACGAGCAGTACTTC
-	-	TRBV7-3	TRBJ2-7	CASSLSGGDRYEQYF	TGTGCCAGCAGCTTATCTGGCGGAGACCGCTACGAGCAGTACTTC
-	TRBD1	TRBV29-1	TRBJ2-7	CSVGGQGFEQYF	TGCAGCGTTGGTGGACAGGGGTTCGAGCAGTACTTC
-	TRBD1	TRBV5-8	TRBJ1-2	CASSLLGTGGRAYGYTF	TGTGCCAGCAGCCTGTTGGGGACAGGGGGTCGGGCGTATGGCTACACCTTC
-	TRBD1	TRBV4-3	TRBJ2-7	CASSQEGTGGYEQYF	TGCGCCAGCAGCCAAGAGGGGACAGGGGGTTACGAGCAGTACTTC
-	TRBD1	TRBV7-8	TRBJ2-5	CASSLARTGFGETQYF	TGTGCCAGCAGCTTAGCCAGGACAGGGTTCGGAGAGACCCAGTACTTC